This record looks at one T cell receptor (beta chain) sequence and its context. The data were obtained in a study of blood T cell repertoires in COVID-19. Study-wide context: Samples representing acute and convalescent COVID-19 were sourced from the United States, Italy and Spain. PBMCs, B-cell-depleted T cells, or T cells were the source of the cDNA or gDNA that made up the material.

Per the study methods: How many nucleated cells were present was estimated from reference gene primer amplification. Clones were read by immunoSEQ multiplex PCR, and TCRdb kept only the in-frame ones, dropping some. V and J calls and clone size are given by that table; D and trimming were obtained from the DNA. The sample consists of a few hundred thousand clones, 88% of them appearing once. Germline V gene sequence: CDR1 MNHEY, CDR2 SMNVEV (reference sequence). CDR3 length: 13 amino acids. V lost 5 bases, J lost 5 bases, and 4 bases stayed unmatched. Sequenced: peripheral blood. V is TRBV27 and J is TRBJ2-5, with 8 bases lining up with TRBD1. The TCR originated in a man between 65 and 85 years old with acute or convalescent COVID-19. The CDR3: CASSAQGAETQYF. In nucleotides, the CDR3 is TGTGCCAGCAGTGCTCAGGGGGCCGAGACCCAGTACTTC.